Below, 24 T cell receptor beta chains from the same sample are listed, as sequenced in a study of CD8 T cells in ankylosing spondylitis. TCRdb used MiXCR to reprocess the 5' RACE reads, holding one entry per CDR3 protein. The table includes a few hundred thousand distinct CDR3 sequences, about an eighth detected once. Findings of the study overall: Ankylosing spondylitis blood appeared to be characterized by a TCR beta motif of eight or nine highly homologous variants.

What these receptors recognize is not known. The sample taken for sequencing was blood, either unsorted or a sorted T cell fraction (not recorded which). Source of these receptors: a male donor with ankylosing spondylitis.

The rearrangement links TRBV7-2 to TRBJ2-3, with TRBD1 matching 10 bases. Germline V gene data show CDR1 as SGHTA and CDR2 as FQGNSA. V shed 3 bases and J 5 bases; nucleotides not matched to a gene: 5. CDR3 size: 15 residues. The CDR3 DNA follows: TGTGCCAGCAGCTTCAGACAGGGGGCTATAGATACGCAGTATTTT. It is translated as CASSFRQGAIDTQYF.

The genes are TRBV15 and TRBJ2-7; the match to TRBD2 covers 9 bases. Germline loops: CDR1 LNHNV, CDR2 YYDKDF (reference sequence). This CDR3 has 14 amino acids. J lost 6 bases, V lost 5 bases, and 8 bases had no gene match. CDR3 region: CATSSREGPGEQYF. In DNA, the CDR3 is TGTGCCACCAGCTCGCGGGAGGGCCCGGGCGAGCAGTACTTC. The complete variable domain, with remaining parts taken from reference TRBV15 and TRBJ2-7, reads DAMVIQNPRYQVTQFGKPVTLSCSQTLNHNVMYWYQQKSSQAPKLLFHYYDKDFNNEADTPDNFQSRRPNTSFCFLDIRSPGLGDTAMYLCATSSREGPGEQYFGPGTRLTVT.

This chain joins TRBV24-1 and TRBJ1-5; perhaps TRBD1 as D (5 bases). Trimming shortened V by 4 bases and J by 7 bases, and 13 bases separated the two germline ends. Looked up from germline, CDR1 is KGHDR and CDR2 is SFDVKD. CDR3 size: 14 residues. DNA for the CDR3: TGTGCCACCAGTGACGAGCAGGGTTGGCAGCCCCAGCATTTT. Translation gives CATSDEQGWQPQHF.

The V gene is TRBV3-1, the J gene TRBJ2-3; D could derive from TRBD1 or TRBD2 (5 bases each). V lost 3 bases to trimming and J lost 6 bases, with 13 bases between them. CDR1 LGHDT and CDR2 YNNKEL come from the germline V gene (reference sequence). This CDR3 region has 14 residues. CDR3 amino acids: CASSQGPSQDTQYF. Written as DNA, the CDR3 is TGTGCCAGCAGCCAGGGACCGAGCCAGGATACGCAGTATTTT.

This clonotype was counted between two and nine times. The chain has TRBV5-1 and TRBJ2-3; TRBD1 aligns across 7 bases. There are 15 residues in the CDR3. Germline CDR1 SGHRS, CDR2 YFSETQ. Losses at the gene ends were 1 base for V and 1 base for J; bases not matched to a gene: 3. The DNA of the CDR3 is TGCGCCAGCAGCTTGTGGGACAGACGCACAGATACGCAGTATTTT. Translated: CASSLWDRRTDTQYF.

This clonotype came up many times. The chain recombines TRBV5-5 with TRBJ2-3; D not resolved. Germline V lookup: CDR1 SGHKS, CDR2 YYEKEE (reference sequence). There are 14 residues in the CDR3. With 4 bases removed from V and 1 base from J, the gap between germline ends came to 10 bases. DNA for the CDR3: TGTGCCAGCAGCCACTACCCACGCACAGATACGCAGTATTTT. It encodes CASSHYPRTDTQYF.

The gene calls are TRBV6-1 and TRBJ2-3; 12 positions match TRBD1. With V trimmed by 7 bases and J by 6 bases, 5 bases remained unmatched. From germline, CDR1 is MNHNS and CDR2 SASEGT. The length of the CDR3 is 14 residues. The CDR3 DNA reads TGTGCCAGCACTGGGACAGGGGGCAGGGATACGCAGTATTTT. It translates to CASTGTGGRDTQYF.

This clonotype occurred a few times. The genes are TRBV30 and TRBJ2-2, with a possible D match to TRBD1 (6 bases). V was shortened by 5 bases and J by 0 bases, with 10 bases between the two germline ends. This CDR3 has 14 residues. Germline loops: CDR1 GTSNPN, CDR2 SVGIG (reference sequence). The CDR3 coding sequence is TGTGCCTGGTTTAACAGGGCGAACACCGGGGAGCTGTTTTTT. It codes for CAWFNRANTGELFF.

This chain links TRBV7-8 with TRBJ1-6; no definite D call. With 0 bases removed from V and 8 bases from J, the gap between germline ends came to 11 bases. Germline-derived CDR1 and CDR2 are SGHVS and FQNEAQ. There are 15 residues in the CDR3. The chain's CDR3 is CASSLAGGLYSPLHF. As DNA, the CDR3 is TGTGCCAGCAGCTTAGCGGGCGGGCTTTATTCACCCCTCCACTTT.

The V and J genes are TRBV11-2 and TRBJ2-6, with D possibly being TRBD2 (5 bases). There are 17 residues in the CDR3. Germline V lookup: CDR1 SGHAT, CDR2 FQNNGV. V lost 5 bases to trimming and J lost 3 bases, with 17 bases between them. CDR3 DNA: TGTGCCAGCAGCCCTAGCAGGTCGTCATTTGGGGCCAACGTCCTGACTTTC. Protein sequence: CASSPSRSSFGANVLTF.

This clonotype has more than one count but fewer than ten. The DNA of the CDR3 is TGTGCCAGCAGCTTAAGGGCGACAGGGGGCGGGAACACTGAAGCTTTCTTT. Its translation: CASSLRATGGGNTEAFF. V gene TRBV7-8 combines with J gene TRBJ1-1; 10 nucleotides match TRBD1. The CDR3 runs to 17 residues. The V and J ends lost 2 bases and 1 base, in that order; junction bases with no gene match: 7. Germline lookup yields CDR1 SGHVS and CDR2 FQNEAQ.

This clonotype was recorded a few times. The chain uses TRBV5-1 and TRBJ2-3, with D perhaps given as TRBD1 or TRBD2 (6 bases each). Germline loops: CDR1 SGHRS, CDR2 YFSETQ. The V and J ends lost 4 bases and 5 bases respectively, with 14 bases between them. CDR3 length: 14 amino acids. In DNA form, the CDR3 reads TGCGCCAGCAGCCTGGGGGGCTCGGGAGATACGCAGTATTTT. Protein sequence: CASSLGGSGDTQYF.

This clonotype came up a few times. This sequence joins TRBV20-1 and TRBJ2-1; 7 nucleotides line up with TRBD1. The ends lost 6 bases at V and 1 base at J; junction bases unmatched: 9. CDR1 is DFQATT, CDR2 SNEGSKA, per germline (reference sequence). The CDR3 spans 15 residues. CDR3: CSATTETGSYNEQFF. CDR3 coding DNA: TGCAGTGCCACAACCGAGACAGGGTCCTACAATGAGCAGTTCTTC.

This clonotype was observed many times. The junction shows a germline mismatch at one end, possibly a read error. This sequence joins TRBV7-9 and TRBJ2-7; TRBD2 matches at 11 bases. Germline V gives CDR1 SEHNR, CDR2 FQNEAQ (reference sequence). The CDR3 length is 14 residues. DNA for the CDR3: TGCGCCAGCAGCCTGGGACTAGCGGACTACGAGCAGTACTTC. Translation: CASSLGLADYEQYF.

This rearrangement joins TRBV5-1 to TRBJ2-7; 10 bases line up with TRBD1. The CDR3 runs to 15 residues. Germline V gene sequence: CDR1 SGHRS, CDR2 YFSETQ. Trimming at V came to 3 bases and at J to 1 base, leaving 4 bases not matched to a gene. The DNA of the CDR3 is TGCGCCAGCAGCTATGGACAGGGGGATTCCTACGAGCAGTACTTC. It specifies CASSYGQGDSYEQYF. The variable domain in full, completed from reference TRBV5-1 and TRBJ2-7, reads KAGVTQTPRYLIKTRGQQVTLSCSPISGHRSVSWYQQTPGQGLQFLFEYFSETQRNKGNFPGRFSGRQFSNSRSEMNVSTLELGDSALYLCASSYGQGDSYEQYFGPGTRLTVT.

This clonotype showed up just a few times. This chain links TRBV7-9 with TRBJ2-2, with 9 bases that match TRBD1. This CDR3 region has 15 residues. CDR1 and CDR2 from the germline V gene are SEHNR and FQNEAQ (reference sequence). V was clipped by 5 bases and J by 4 bases; unmatched bases: 5. The CDR3 sequence: CASSVGQGLTGELFF. The DNA for the CDR3 is TGTGCCAGCAGCGTGGGACAGGGACTCACCGGGGAGCTGTTTTTT.

This clonotype has just a few counts. This sequence joins TRBV20-1 and TRBJ1-2; TRBD1 might be the D (6 bases). Trimming stripped 3 bases from V and 5 bases from J, with 19 bases between. Germline-derived CDR1 and CDR2 are DFQATT and SNEGSKA (reference sequence). This CDR3 spans 15 amino acids. In DNA form, the CDR3 reads TGCAGTGCTAGGGAGCAGGCAGGGGCGAGATATGGCTACACCTTC. Protein: CSAREQAGARYGYTF.

This clonotype was seen at least ten times. The gene calls are TRBV15 and TRBJ2-1; D possibly matches TRBD1 or TRBD2 (6 bases each). V was clipped by 9 bases and J by 4 bases, with 22 bases between them. This CDR3 is built from 16 residues. Per the germline V gene, CDR1 is LNHNV and CDR2 is YYDKDF (reference sequence). The CDR3 reads CATKNWGLASYNEQFF. The CDR3 DNA reads TGTGCCACGAAAAACTGGGGGCTAGCGAGTTACAATGAGCAGTTCTTC.

This clonotype was counted at least ten times. The gene calls are TRBV29-1 and TRBJ1-1; 7 nucleotides match TRBD1. Trimming took 5 bases from V and 1 from J; bases not matched to a gene: 7. The CDR3 has 14 residues. Germline V gene sequence: CDR1 SQVTM, CDR2 ANQGSEA. CDR3 sequence reads: CSVSPYRGNTEAFF. CDR3 nucleotides: TGCAGCGTTTCCCCCTACAGGGGGAACACTGAAGCTTTCTTT. Full variable domain (remainder filled in from reference TRBV29-1 and TRBJ1-1): SAVISQKPSRDICQRGTSLTIQCQVDSQVTMMFWYRQQPGQSLTLIATANQGSEATYESGFVIDKFPISRPNLTFSTLTVSNMSPEDSSIYLCSVSPYRGNTEAFFGQGTRLTVV.

This clonotype was detected only a few times. This chain connects TRBV20-1 to TRBJ2-3; D uncertain. The germline CDR1 and CDR2 sequences are DFQATT and SNEGSKA (reference sequence). Trimming shortened V by 3 bases and J by 6 bases, and 13 bases separated the two germline ends. This CDR3 spans 13 amino acids. CDR3 in DNA: TGCAGTGCTAGGGCCGAGGTCGGGGATACGCAGTATTTT. It yields the protein CSARAEVGDTQYF.

J is TRBJ1-2 and V is TRBV29-1, with a weak D call TRBD1 (6 bases). The germline CDR1 and CDR2 sequences are SQVTM and ANQGSEA. V was cut by 1 base and J by 6 bases, with 12 bases left in between. The CDR3 loop spans 13 amino acids. The CDR3 bases are TGCAGCGTTGAAGGGTGGACAGCAGATGGCTACACCTTC. Translating it yields CSVEGWTADGYTF.

This clonotype appeared a few times. The genes are TRBV29-1 and TRBJ1-1, with unresolved D. V gave up 6 bases and J gave up 10 bases, with 12 bases separating them. CDR1 and CDR2 (germline): SQVTM, ANQGSEA. The CDR3 is 10 amino acids. CDR3 loop: CSVLGVVAFF. CDR3 nucleotides: TGCAGCGTATTAGGCGTGGTAGCTTTCTTT.

The chain is built from TRBV20-1 and TRBJ2-5; D gene unclear. Germline CDR1 and CDR2: DFQATT and SNEGSKA (reference sequence). CDR3 length: 14 amino acids. Trimming stripped 0 bases from V and 5 bases from J, with 13 bases between. The CDR3 region is CSARDPLVGETQYF. The CDR3, as DNA: TGCAGTGCTAGAGATCCTCTAGTAGGGGAGACCCAGTACTTC.

The rearrangement joins TRBV5-5 to TRBJ1-5; D perhaps matches TRBD1 (5 bases). The length of the CDR3 is 15 residues. Between the trimmed V and J ends, which lost 2 bases and 4 bases, there was a span of 13 bases. Germline V gene sequence: CDR1 SGHKS, CDR2 YYEKEE (reference sequence). Written as DNA, the CDR3 is TGTGCCAGCAGCTTTGGGGGGACGGATAATCAGCCCCAGCATTTT. This sequence encodes CASSFGGTDNQPQHF.